A single sample is the source of the 4 T cell receptor beta chains below, sequenced in a study of T cells after yellow fever vaccination. TCRdb re-derived calls from the 5' RACE reads in MiXCR, one entry per CDR3 protein. Here the sample spans about 58,000 distinct CDR3 sequences, approximately 6.9% being singletons. The material sequenced was CD8+ T cells sorted from PBMCs, taken on the day of the first yellow fever vaccination. The receptors originated from a man younger than 35 who received the YFV17D yellow fever vaccine.

This chain links TRBV4-3 with TRBJ2-7; TRBD2 agrees at 8 bases. This CDR3 contains 15 residues. V lost 0 bases and J lost 3; bases outside the gene matches: 4. CDR1 LGHNA and CDR2 YSLEER come from the germline V gene. DNA of the CDR3: TGCGCCAGCAGCCAAGATCCGGGGGGGAACTACGAGCAGTACTTC. It is translated as CASSQDPGGNYEQYF.

This clonotype has ten or more counts. The genes are TRBV29-1 and TRBJ2-3; D might be TRBD2 (7 bases). Germline CDR1 SQVTM, CDR2 ANQGSEA. V lost 6 bases to trimming and J lost 8 bases, with 15 bases between them. This CDR3 has 12 amino acids. CDR3 sequence: CSVDGGAATQYF. CDR3 coding DNA: TGCAGCGTCGATGGGGGGGCAGCTACGCAGTATTTT.

Comment on this clonotype: At one of its ends the junction is not consistent with the germline gene, which may arise from a read error. This chain connects TRBV6-1 to TRBJ2-5; D gene unclear. Germline loops: CDR1 MNHNS, CDR2 SASEGT. The CDR3 is made up of 13 amino acids. The CDR3 DNA is TGTGCCAGCAGAACTTCTTATCAAGAGACCAAGTACTTC. Protein: CASRTSYQETKYF.

This clonotype was recorded many times. The chain employs TRBV27 and TRBJ1-5, with no clear D. The CDR3 totals 12 residues. Deletions cut 10 bases from V and 3 bases from J, with 10 bases between. CDR1 and CDR2 from the germline V gene are MNHEY and SMNVEV (reference sequence). The CDR3 protein is CATRHANQPQHF. The CDR3 nucleotides are TGTGCCACCCGACACGCCAATCAGCCCCAGCATTTT.